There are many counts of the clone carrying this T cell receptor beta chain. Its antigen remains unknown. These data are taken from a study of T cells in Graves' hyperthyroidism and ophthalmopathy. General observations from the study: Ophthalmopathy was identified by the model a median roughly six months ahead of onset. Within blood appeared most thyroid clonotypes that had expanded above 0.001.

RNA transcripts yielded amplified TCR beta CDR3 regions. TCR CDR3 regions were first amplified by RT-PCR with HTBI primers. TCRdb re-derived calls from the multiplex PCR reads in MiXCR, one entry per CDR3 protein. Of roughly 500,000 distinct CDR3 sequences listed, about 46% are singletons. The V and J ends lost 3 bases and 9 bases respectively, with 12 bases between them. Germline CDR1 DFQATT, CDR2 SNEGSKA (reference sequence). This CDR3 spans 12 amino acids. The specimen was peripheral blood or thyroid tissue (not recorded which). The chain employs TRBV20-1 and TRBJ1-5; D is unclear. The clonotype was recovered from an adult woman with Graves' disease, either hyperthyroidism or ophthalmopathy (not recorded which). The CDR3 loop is CSARIGEGPQHF. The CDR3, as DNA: TGCAGTGCTAGGATTGGGGAAGGGCCCCAGCATTTT.